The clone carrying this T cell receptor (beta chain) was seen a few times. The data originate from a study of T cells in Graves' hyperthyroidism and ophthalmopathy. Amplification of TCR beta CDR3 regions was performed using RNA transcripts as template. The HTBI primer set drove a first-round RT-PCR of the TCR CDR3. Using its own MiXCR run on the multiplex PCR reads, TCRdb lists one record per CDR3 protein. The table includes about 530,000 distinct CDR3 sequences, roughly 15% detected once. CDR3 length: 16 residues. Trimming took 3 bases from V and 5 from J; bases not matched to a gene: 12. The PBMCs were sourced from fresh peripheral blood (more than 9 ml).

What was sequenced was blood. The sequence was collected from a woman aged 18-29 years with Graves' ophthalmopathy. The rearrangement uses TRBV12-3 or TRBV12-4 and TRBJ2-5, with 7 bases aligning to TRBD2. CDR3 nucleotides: TGTGCCAGCAGTTTTCTCTCTAGCGGAGGCGCGGAGACCCAGTACTTC. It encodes CASSFLSSGGAETQYF.